Detailed here is one T cell receptor beta chain. What it recognizes is unknown. PCR primers comprised 60 Vbeta and 13 Jbeta primers. The repertoire was sequenced with immunoSEQ multiplex PCR; TCRdb's copy has only in-frame clones and lacks some. The repertoire includes about 140,000 clones, about 61% of them detected once, and around 2% sits in the top ten. Looked up from germline, CDR1 is MNHEY and CDR2 is SVGAGI. This CDR3 region has 15 residues. V lost 0 bases and J 3 bases, leaving 11 bases between the germline ends. The data were taken from a study of cytomegalovirus exposure and HLA in healthy donors. Study findings and constraints: The study recorded 150 to 200 TCR beta chains that were cytomegalovirus-associated.

The source is a male donor in good health and CMV-seronegative. The material sequenced was PBMCs. V and J are TRBV6-5 and TRBJ1-2, with D possibly TRBD1 on 5 matching bases. The DNA for the CDR3 is TGTGCCAGCAGTTACTCGCCAGGGCCTTACTATGGCTACACCTTC. Amino acid sequence: CASSYSPGPYYGYTF.